This TCR beta chain originates from a study of cytomegalovirus exposure and HLA in healthy donors. General observations from the study: Productive rates of about 87% or about 30% were seen for most TCR beta V segments in an earlier analysis.

Germline assignment: CDR1 SNHLY and CDR2 FYNNEI. After removal of 3 bases from V and 6 bases from J, the junction contained 10 bases not matched to a gene. CDR3 size: 16 residues. This clone was seen a single time. The antigen remains unidentified. With 60 Vbeta and 13 Jbeta primers, the PCR was carried out. Generated by immunoSEQ multiplex PCR, the TCRdb table keeps only in-frame clones and is missing some. Of approximately 170,000 clones in the sample, 60% to 80% were seen once. Input material: PBMCs. The TCR originated in a female donor in good health and CMV-seronegative. V and J are TRBV2 and TRBJ2-7; TRBD2 aligns across 11 bases. The CDR3, as DNA: TGTGCCAGCAGTGACCTGGTTAGCGGGGGGGCCGCCGAGCAGTACTTC. This gives the protein CASSDLVSGGAAEQYF. Looking up the rest from reference TRBV2 and TRBJ2-7 gives the full variable domain: EPEVTQTPSHQVTQMGQEVILRCVPISNHLYFYWYRQILGQKVEFLVSFYNNEISEKSEIFDDQFSVERPDGSNFTLKIRSTKLEDSAMYFCASSDLVSGGAAEQYFGPGTRLTVT.